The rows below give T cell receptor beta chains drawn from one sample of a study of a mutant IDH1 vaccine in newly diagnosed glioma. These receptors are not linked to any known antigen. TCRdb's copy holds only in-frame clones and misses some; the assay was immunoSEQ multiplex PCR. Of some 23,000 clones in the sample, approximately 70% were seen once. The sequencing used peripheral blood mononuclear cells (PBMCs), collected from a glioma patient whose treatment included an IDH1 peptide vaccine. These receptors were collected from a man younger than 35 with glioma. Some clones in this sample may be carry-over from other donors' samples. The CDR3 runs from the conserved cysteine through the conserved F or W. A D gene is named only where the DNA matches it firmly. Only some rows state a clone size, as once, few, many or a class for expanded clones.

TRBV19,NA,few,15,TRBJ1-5,CASSITEYSNQPQHF,TGTGCCAGTAGTATTACAGAGTATAGCAATCAGCCCCAGCATTTT
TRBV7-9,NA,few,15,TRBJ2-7,CASSSQRDTSYEQYF,TGTGCCAGCAGCTCACAGCGGGACACCTCCTACGAGCAGTACTTC
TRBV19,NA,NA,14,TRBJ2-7,CASSPFAGPYEQYF,TGTGCCAGTAGTCCCTTCGCAGGGCCCTACGAGCAGTACTTC
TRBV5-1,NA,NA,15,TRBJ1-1,CASSLAGTRGTEAFF,TGCGCCAGCAGCTTGGCCGGGACCCGGGGAACTGAAGCTTTCTTT
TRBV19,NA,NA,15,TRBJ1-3,CASSTHGPSGNTIYF,TGTGCCAGTAGTACCCACGGGCCCTCTGGAAACACCATATATTTT
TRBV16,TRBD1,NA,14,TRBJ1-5,CASSNDRVSQPQHF,TGTGCCAGCAGTAACGACAGGGTGAGTCAGCCCCAGCATTTT
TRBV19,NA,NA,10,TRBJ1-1,CASREKVAFF,TGTGCCAGTAGGGAAAAAGTGGCTTTCTTT
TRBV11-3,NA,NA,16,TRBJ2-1,CASSLRAASSYNEQFF,TGTGCCAGCAGCTTAAGGGCGGCAAGCTCCTACAATGAGCAGTTCTTC
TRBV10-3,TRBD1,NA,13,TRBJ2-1,CATRTGTYNEQFF,TGTGCCACCCGGACAGGGACCTACAATGAGCAGTTCTTC
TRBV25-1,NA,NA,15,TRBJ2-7,CASSEGQPNSYEQYF,TGTGCCAGCAGTGAAGGACAGCCTAACTCCTACGAGCAGTACTTC
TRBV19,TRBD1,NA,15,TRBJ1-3,CASSRGQGSGNTIYF,TGTGCCAGTAGCCGCGGACAGGGATCTGGAAACACCATATATTTT
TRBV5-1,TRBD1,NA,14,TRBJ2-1,CASSWGQGYNEQFF,TGCGCCAGCAGCTGGGGACAGGGCTACAATGAGCAGTTCTTC
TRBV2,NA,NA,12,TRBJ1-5,CASGSMYQPQHF,TGTGCCAGCGGATCGATGTACCAGCCCCAGCATTTT
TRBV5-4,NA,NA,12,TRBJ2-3,CASSFLSDTQYF,TGTGCCAGCAGCTTTCTTAGCGATACGCAGTATTTT
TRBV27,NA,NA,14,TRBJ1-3,CASSPGAKGNTIYF,TGTGCCAGCAGCCCGGGGGCGAAAGGAAACACCATATATTTT
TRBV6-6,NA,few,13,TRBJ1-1,CASSYSPGLGAFF,TGTGCCAGCAGTTACTCTCCGGGTCTTGGGGCTTTCTTT
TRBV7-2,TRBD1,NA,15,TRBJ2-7,CASSLGTGGAYEQYF,TGTGCCAGCAGCTTAGGGACAGGGGGCGCCTACGAGCAGTACTTC
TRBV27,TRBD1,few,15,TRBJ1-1,CASRTPGRGDTEAFF,TGTGCCAGCAGGACCCCCGGCAGGGGGGACACTGAAGCTTTCTTT
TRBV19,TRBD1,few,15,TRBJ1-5,CASSPGTGANQPQHF,TGTGCCAGTAGTCCCGGGACAGGGGCCAATCAGCCCCAGCATTTT
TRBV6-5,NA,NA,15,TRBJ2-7,CASREQGLSSYEQYF,TGTGCCAGCAGGGAACAGGGTCTTAGCTCCTACGAGCAGTACTTC
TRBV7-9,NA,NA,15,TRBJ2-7,CASSLRRAGAYEQYF,TGTGCCAGCAGCTTACGTAGGGCCGGGGCCTACGAGCAGTACTTC
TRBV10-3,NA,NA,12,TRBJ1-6,CAISESESPLHF,TGTGCCATCAGTGAAAGCGAATCACCCCTCCACTTT
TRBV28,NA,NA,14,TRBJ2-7,CASSLYEGMNEQYF,TGTGCCAGCAGTTTATATGAGGGGATGAACGAGCAGTACTTC
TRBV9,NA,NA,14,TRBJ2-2,CASSVAANTGELFF,TGTGCCAGCAGCGTAGCTGCGAACACCGGGGAGCTGTTTTTT
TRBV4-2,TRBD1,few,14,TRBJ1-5,CASSQGQGGQPQHF,TGTGCCAGCAGCCAGGGGCAGGGGGGGCAGCCCCAGCATTTT
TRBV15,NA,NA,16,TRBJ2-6,CATSPRSWTGANVLTF,TGTGCCACCAGCCCCCGCTCTTGGACTGGGGCCAACGTCCTGACTTTC
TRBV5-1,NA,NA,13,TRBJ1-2,CASSLGEVNGYTF,TGCGCCAGCAGCTTGGGGGAAGTAAATGGCTACACCTTC
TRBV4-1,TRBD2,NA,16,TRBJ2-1,CASSQDGGGAGNEQFF,TGCGCCAGCAGCCAAGACGGCGGGGGGGCCGGCAATGAGCAGTTCTTC
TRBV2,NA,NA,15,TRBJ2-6,CASRNGLSGANVLTF,TGTGCCAGCAGGAATGGTCTGTCTGGGGCCAACGTCCTGACTTTC
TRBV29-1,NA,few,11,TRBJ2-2,CSARAGGELFF,TGCAGCGCAAGGGCGGGCGGGGAGCTGTTTTTT
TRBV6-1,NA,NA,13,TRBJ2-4,CASSGRPTDIQYF,TGTGCCAGCAGTGGACGGCCCACGGACATTCAGTACTTC
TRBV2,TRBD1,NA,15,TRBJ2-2,CASRRQGQNTGELFF,TGTGCCAGCAGGAGACAGGGCCAGAACACCGGGGAGCTGTTTTTT
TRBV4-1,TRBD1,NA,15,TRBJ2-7,CASSRDLTGSDEQYF,TGCGCCAGCAGTCGCGATTTGACAGGGTCCGACGAGCAGTACTTC
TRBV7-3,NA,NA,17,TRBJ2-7,CASSLRSAGPKPYEQYF,TGTGCCAGCAGCTTAAGGTCCGCGGGCCCCAAGCCCTACGAGCAGTACTTC
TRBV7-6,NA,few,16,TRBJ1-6,CASSLQEGIVNSPLHF,TGTGCCAGCAGCTTACAGGAGGGGATAGTGAATTCACCCCTCCACTTT
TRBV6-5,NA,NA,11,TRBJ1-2,CASRQGGGYTF,TGTGCCAGCAGACAGGGCGGTGGCTACACCTTC
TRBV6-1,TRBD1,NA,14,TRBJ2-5,CASSRDRGRETQYF,TGTGCCAGCAGTCGGGACAGGGGCCGGGAGACCCAGTACTTC